The source of this T cell receptor beta chain is a study of OX40 agonist ivuxolimab in advanced cancers. Broader study findings: Circulating CD4+ and CD8+ T cells showed clonal expansion by week 6 at 0.1 to 3.0 mg/kg.

Germline CDR1 is SSHAT and CDR2 is FNYEAQ (reference sequence). The CDR3 length is 17 residues. Sequencing was performed with immunoSEQ multiplex PCR; in TCRdb, only in-frame clones are kept and a portion is missing. This sample has 80,000 to 100,000 clones; 90% occur once, and the top ten carry around 1.5%. About this clone: The antigen is not known. At one end, the junction sequence differs from germline, possibly due to a read error.

The chain employs TRBV7-7 and TRBJ2-2; 7 positions agree with TRBD2. Sequenced here: CD4+ or CD8+ T cells sorted from blood, sampled in a trial of the OX40 agonist ivuxolimab. This clonotype originated in an adult with an advanced solid tumor such as melanoma, head and neck, liver or kidney cancer. CDR3 protein: CASSPARTSDWPGELFF. For the CDR3, the DNA is TGTGCTAGCAGCCCAGCACGAACTAGCGATTGGCCCGGGGAGCTGTTTTTT.